The T cell receptor (beta chain) under discussion was sequenced for a study of T-cell memory formation after mild COVID-19. TCR alpha and TCR beta cDNA libraries with sample barcodes and UMIs came from 5'RACE using constant-segment primers. TCRdb re-called the 5' RACE reads with MiXCR, one entry per CDR3 protein. The table includes about 27,000 distinct CDR3 sequences, about 16% detected once. V was pared by 3 bases and J by 2 bases, with 5 bases of the junction left unmatched. This CDR3 has 15 amino acids. Germline-derived CDR1 and CDR2 are SEHNR and FQNEAQ (reference sequence). Whole-study results and caveats: Cross-reactive memory seemingly joined, as some responding clones were found in pre-infection memory. CD4+ contracting clones were mainly CM and EM; CD8+ ones, EMRA.

This clonotype was recorded at least ten times. Its antigen is currently unknown. This sequence joins TRBV7-9 and TRBJ1-1, with 8 bases fitting TRBD1. The sequence came from an adult who had mild COVID-19 (a few samples of this study predate the infection). Cell type and time point are not known. Specimen: PBMCs or a T cell subset sorted from them (not recorded which). The CDR3: CASSLRTGTNTEAFF. CDR3 in DNA: TGTGCCAGCAGCTTGCGGACAGGGACTAACACTGAAGCTTTCTTT.